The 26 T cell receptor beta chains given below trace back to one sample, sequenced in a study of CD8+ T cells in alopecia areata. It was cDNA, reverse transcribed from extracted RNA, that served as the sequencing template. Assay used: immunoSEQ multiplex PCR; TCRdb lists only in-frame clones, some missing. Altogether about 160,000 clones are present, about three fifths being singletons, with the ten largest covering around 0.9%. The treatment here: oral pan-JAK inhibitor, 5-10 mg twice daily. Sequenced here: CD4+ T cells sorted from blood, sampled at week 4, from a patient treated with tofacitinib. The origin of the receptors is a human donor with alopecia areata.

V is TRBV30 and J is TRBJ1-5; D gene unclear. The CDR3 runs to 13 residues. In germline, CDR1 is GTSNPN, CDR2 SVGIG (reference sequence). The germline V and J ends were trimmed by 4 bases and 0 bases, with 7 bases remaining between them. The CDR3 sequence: CAWNSYSNQPQHF. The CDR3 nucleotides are TGTGCCTGGAACAGCTATAGCAATCAGCCCCAGCATTTT.

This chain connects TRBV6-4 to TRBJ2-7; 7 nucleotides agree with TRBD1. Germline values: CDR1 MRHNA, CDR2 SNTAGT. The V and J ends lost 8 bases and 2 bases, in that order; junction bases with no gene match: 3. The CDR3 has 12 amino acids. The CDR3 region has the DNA TGTGCCAGCGCAGACAGGGCCTACGAGCAGTACTTC. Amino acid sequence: CASADRAYEQYF.

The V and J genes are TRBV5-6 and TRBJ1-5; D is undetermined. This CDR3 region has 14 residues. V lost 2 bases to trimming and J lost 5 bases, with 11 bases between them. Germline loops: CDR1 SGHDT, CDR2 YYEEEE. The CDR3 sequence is CASSFGVKDQPQHF. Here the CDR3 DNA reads TGTGCCAGCAGCTTCGGAGTAAAAGATCAGCCCCAGCATTTT.

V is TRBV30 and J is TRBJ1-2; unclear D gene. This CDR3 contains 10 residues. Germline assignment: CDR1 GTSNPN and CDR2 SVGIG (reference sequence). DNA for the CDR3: TGTGTCCTCTGGGGATATGGCTACACCTTC. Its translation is CVLWGYGYTF.

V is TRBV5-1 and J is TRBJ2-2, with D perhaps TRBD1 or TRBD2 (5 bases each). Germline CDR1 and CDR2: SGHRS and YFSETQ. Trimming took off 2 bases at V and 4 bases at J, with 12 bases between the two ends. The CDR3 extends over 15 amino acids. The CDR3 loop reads CASSLKLGGTGELFF. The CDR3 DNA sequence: TGCGCCAGCAGCTTAAAACTTGGGGGCACCGGGGAGCTGTTTTTT.

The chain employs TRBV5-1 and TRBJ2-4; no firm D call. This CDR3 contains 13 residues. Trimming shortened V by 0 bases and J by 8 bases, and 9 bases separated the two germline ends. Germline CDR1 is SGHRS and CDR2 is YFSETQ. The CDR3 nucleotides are TGCGCCAGCAGCTTGGGGCCTGGGGACATTCAGTACTTC. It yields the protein CASSLGPGDIQYF.

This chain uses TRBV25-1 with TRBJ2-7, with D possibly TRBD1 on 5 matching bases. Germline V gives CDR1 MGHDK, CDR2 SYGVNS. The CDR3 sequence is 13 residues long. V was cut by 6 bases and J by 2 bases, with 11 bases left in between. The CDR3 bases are TGTGCCAGCAGCCGCGGCAGGGCCTACGAGCAGTACTTC. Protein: CASSRGRAYEQYF.

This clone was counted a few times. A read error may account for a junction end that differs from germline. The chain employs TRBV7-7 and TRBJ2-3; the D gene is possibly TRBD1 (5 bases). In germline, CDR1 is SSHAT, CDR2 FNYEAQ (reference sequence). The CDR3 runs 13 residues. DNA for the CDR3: TGTGCTAGCAGCTTAGGGGCTGCAGATACGCAGTATTTT. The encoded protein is CASSLGAADTQYF.

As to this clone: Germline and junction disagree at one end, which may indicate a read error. Here the CDR3 DNA reads TGTGCCAGCAGTTTAGGAGGGACTCTTATTTCTGGGGCCAACGTCCTGACTTTC. Translated, it gives CASSLGGTLISGANVLTF. This chain connects TRBV7-8 to TRBJ2-6; weak D call: TRBD2 (6 bases). Germline CDR1 reads SGHVS; CDR2 reads FQNEAQ. The CDR3 is 18 residues long.

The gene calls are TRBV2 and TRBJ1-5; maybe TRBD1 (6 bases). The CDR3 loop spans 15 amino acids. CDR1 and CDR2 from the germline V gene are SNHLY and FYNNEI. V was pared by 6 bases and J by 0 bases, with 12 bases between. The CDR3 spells CASSLQGRSNQPQHF. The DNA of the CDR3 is TGTGCCAGCAGCTTACAGGGTCGTAGCAATCAGCCCCAGCATTTT.

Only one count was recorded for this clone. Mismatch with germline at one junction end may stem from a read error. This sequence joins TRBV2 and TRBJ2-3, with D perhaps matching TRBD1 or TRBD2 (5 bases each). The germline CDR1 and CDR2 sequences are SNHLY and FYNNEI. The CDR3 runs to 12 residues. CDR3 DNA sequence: TGTGCCAGCAGTCCCGGCGGGCAGGGTATACTGTTT. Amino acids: CASSPGGQGILF.

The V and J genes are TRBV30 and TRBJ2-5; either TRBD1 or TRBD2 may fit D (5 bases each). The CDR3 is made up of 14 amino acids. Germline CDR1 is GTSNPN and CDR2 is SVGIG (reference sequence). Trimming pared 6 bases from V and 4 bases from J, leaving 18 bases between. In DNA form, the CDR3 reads TGTGCCTGCAAACGGGACCCACGGGCAGAGACCCAGTACTTC. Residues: CACKRDPRAETQYF.

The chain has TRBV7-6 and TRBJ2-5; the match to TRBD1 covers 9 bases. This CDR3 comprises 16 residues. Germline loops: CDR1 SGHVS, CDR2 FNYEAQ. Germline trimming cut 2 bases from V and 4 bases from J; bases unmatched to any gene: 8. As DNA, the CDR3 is TGTGCCAGCAGCTTAAGTGGGACAGGGATTTCAGAGACCCAGTACTTC. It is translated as CASSLSGTGISETQYF.

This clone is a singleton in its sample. The CDR3 region is CASSFSPDHGYTF. CDR3 nucleotides: TGTGCCAGCAGCTTTAGCCCAGACCATGGCTACACCTTC. The V call is TRBV7-9, the J call TRBJ1-2; D is ambiguous. The V and J ends lost 3 bases and 6 bases respectively, with 11 bases between them. The CDR3 spans 13 residues. Germline-derived CDR1 and CDR2 are SEHNR and FQNEAQ (reference sequence).

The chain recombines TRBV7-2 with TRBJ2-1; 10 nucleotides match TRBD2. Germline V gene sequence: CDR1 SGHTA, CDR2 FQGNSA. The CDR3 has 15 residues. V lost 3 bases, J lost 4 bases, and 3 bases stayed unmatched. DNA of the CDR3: TGTGCCAGCAGCTTTAGCGGGGGGATATACAATGAGCAGTTCTTC. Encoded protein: CASSFSGGIYNEQFF.

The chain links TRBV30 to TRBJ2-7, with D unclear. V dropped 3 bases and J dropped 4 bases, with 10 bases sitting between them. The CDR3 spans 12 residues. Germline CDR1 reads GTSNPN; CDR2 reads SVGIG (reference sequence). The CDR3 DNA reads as TGTGCCTGGAGAAGATCCCTTTACGAGCAGTACTTC. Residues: CAWRRSLYEQYF.

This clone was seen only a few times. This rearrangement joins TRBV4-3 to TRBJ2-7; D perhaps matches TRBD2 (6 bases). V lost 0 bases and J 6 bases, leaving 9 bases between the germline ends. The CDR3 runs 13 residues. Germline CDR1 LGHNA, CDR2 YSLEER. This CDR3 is CASSQELGGEQYF. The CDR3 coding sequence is TGCGCCAGCAGCCAAGAATTGGGGGGCGAGCAGTACTTC.

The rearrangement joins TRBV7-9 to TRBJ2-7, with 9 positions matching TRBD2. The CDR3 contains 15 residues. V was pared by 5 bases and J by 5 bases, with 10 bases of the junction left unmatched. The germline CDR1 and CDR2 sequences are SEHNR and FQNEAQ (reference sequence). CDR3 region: CASSLGTSPGDEQYF. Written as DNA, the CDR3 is TGTGCCAGCAGCCTTGGGACTAGCCCAGGGGACGAGCAGTACTTC.

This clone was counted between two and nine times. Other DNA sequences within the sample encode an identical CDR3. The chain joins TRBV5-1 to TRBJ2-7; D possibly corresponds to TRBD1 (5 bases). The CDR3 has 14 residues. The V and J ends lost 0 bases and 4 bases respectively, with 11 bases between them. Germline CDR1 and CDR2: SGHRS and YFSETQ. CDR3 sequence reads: CASSLGTGAYEQYF. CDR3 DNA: TGCGCCAGCAGCTTGGGAACTGGGGCATACGAGCAGTACTTC.

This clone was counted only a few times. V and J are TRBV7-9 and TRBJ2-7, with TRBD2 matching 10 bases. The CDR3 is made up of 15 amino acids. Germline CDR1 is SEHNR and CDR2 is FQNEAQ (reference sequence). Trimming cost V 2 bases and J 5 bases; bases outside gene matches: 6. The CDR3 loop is CASSLQRGGRHEQYF. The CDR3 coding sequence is TGTGCCAGCAGCTTACAGCGGGGGGGCCGCCACGAGCAGTACTTC.

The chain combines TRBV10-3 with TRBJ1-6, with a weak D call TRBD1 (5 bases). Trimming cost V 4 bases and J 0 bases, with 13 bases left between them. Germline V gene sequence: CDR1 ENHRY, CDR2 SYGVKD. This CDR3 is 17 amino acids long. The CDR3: CAISVRDASSYNSPLHF. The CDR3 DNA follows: TGTGCCATCAGTGTCCGGGACGCCAGCTCCTATAATTCACCCCTCCACTTT.

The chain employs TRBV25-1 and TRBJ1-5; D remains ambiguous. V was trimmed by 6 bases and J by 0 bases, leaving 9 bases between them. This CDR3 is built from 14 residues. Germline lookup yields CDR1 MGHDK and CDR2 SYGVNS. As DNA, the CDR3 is TGTGCCAGCAGGGCAGACGGTAGCAATCAGCCCCAGCATTTT. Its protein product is CASRADGSNQPQHF.

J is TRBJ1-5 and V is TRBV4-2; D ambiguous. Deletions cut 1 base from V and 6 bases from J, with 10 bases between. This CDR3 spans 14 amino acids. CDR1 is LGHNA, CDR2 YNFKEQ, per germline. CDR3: CASSQVGVGQPQHF. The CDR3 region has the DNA TGTGCCAGCAGCCAAGTTGGGGTTGGTCAGCCCCAGCATTTT.

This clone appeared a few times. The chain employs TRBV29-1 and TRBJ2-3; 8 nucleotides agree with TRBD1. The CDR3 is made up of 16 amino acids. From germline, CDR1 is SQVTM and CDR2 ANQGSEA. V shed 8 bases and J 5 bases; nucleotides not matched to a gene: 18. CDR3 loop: CSTRKTGVRWEDTQYF. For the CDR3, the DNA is TGCAGCACTCGGAAGACAGGGGTGAGATGGGAAGATACGCAGTATTTT.

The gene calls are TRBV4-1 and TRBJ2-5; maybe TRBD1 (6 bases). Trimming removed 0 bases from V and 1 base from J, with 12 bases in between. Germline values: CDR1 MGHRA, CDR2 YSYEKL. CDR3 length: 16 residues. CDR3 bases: TGCGCCAGCAGCCAAGATCGAGGACAGCCCCAAGAGACCCAGTACTTC. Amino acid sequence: CASSQDRGQPQETQYF.

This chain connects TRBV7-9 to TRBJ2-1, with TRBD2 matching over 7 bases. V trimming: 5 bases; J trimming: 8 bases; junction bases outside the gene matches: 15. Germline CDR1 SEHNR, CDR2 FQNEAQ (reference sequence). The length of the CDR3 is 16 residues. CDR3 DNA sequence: TGTGCCAGCAGCCCTGGGGGAGGGCGGCGAGACGATGAGCAGTTCTTC. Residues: CASSPGGGRRDDEQFF.